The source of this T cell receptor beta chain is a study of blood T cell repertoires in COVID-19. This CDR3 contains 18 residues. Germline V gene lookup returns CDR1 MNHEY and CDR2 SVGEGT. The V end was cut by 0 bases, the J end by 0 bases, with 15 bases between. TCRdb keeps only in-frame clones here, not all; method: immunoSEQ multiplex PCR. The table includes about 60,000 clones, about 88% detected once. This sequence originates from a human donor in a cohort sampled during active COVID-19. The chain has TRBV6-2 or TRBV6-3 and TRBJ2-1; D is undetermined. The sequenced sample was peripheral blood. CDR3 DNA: TGTGCCAGCAGTTACTCGCTTCTGCAGAAATACTCCTACAATGAGCAGTTCTTC. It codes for CASSYSLLQKYSYNEQFF.